Listed below are T cell receptor beta chains from one sample, sequenced in a study of T cells in Graves' hyperthyroidism and ophthalmopathy. TCRdb re-derived calls from the multiplex PCR reads in MiXCR, one entry per CDR3 protein. The sample yields approximately 400,000 distinct CDR3 sequences, roughly 14% seen once. The specimen sequenced was blood. All receptors derive from a woman under 30 with Graves' hyperthyroidism that later progressed to Graves' ophthalmopathy. Both conserved end residues are part of each CDR3. D genes are given only for firm matches. Size is stated for part of the rows, as once, few or many counts, or as a class when the clone is expanded.

d_gene: -
v_gene: TRBV28
j_gene: TRBJ1-1
abundance: many
CDR3aa: CASSLPLTTEAFF
CDR3nt: TGTGCCAGCAGTTTGCCCCTGACCACTGAAGCTTTCTTT

d_gene: -
v_gene: TRBV7-3
j_gene: TRBJ2-2
abundance: many
CDR3aa: CASSPGIQGRNTGELFF
CDR3nt: TGTGCCAGCAGCCCTGGCATCCAGGGGCGGAACACCGGGGAGCTGTTTTTT

d_gene: TRBD1
v_gene: TRBV6-1
j_gene: TRBJ2-5
abundance: -
CDR3aa: CASNRRTGVIETQYF
CDR3nt: TGTGCCAGCAACCGGAGGACAGGGGTAATAGAGACCCAGTACTTC

d_gene: -
v_gene: TRBV7-9
j_gene: TRBJ2-7
abundance: many
CDR3aa: CASSLSGTSSYEQYF
CDR3nt: TGTGCCAGCAGCTTATCGGGGACGAGCTCCTACGAGCAGTACTTC

d_gene: -
v_gene: TRBV20-1
j_gene: TRBJ2-2
abundance: many
CDR3aa: CSAREVGEITGELFF
CDR3nt: TGCAGTGCTAGAGAGGTGGGAGAGATAACCGGGGAGCTGTTTTTT

d_gene: TRBD1
v_gene: TRBV13
j_gene: TRBJ1-1
abundance: -
CDR3aa: CASSGPGQHTAEAFF
CDR3nt: TGTGCCAGCAGCGGCCCGGGACAGCACACCGCTGAAGCTTTCTTT

d_gene: -
v_gene: TRBV7-2
j_gene: TRBJ2-4
abundance: -
CDR3aa: CASSLISEGRSFAKNIQYF
CDR3nt: TGTGCCAGCAGCTTAATAAGCGAGGGACGGAGCTTCGCCAAAAACATTCAGTACTTC

d_gene: -
v_gene: TRBV7-8
j_gene: TRBJ2-3
abundance: many
CDR3aa: CASSTGLGTDTQYF
CDR3nt: TGTGCCAGCAGCACGGGACTCGGCACAGATACGCAGTATTTT

d_gene: -
v_gene: TRBV28
j_gene: TRBJ1-4
abundance: many
CDR3aa: CASSFVRDAANEKLFF
CDR3nt: TGTGCCAGCAGTTTTGTTAGGGACGCGGCTAATGAAAAACTGTTTTTT

d_gene: TRBD2
v_gene: TRBV2
j_gene: TRBJ2-5
abundance: -
CDR3aa: CASSGASGRAGKTQYF
CDR3nt: TGTGCCAGCAGTGGGGCTAGCGGGAGGGCCGGGAAGACCCAGTACTTC

d_gene: -
v_gene: TRBV7-8
j_gene: TRBJ2-5
abundance: few
CDR3aa: CASSLVLGRWETQYF
CDR3nt: TGTGCCAGCAGCTTAGTCCTGGGCCGCTGGGAGACCCAGTACTTC

d_gene: TRBD1
v_gene: TRBV12-3/TRBV12-4
j_gene: TRBJ1-2
abundance: many
CDR3aa: CASSFGQGTGYTF
CDR3nt: TGTGCCAGCAGTTTTGGACAGGGGACCGGCTACACCTTC

d_gene: -
v_gene: TRBV20-1
j_gene: TRBJ2-5
abundance: -
CDR3aa: CSAKLPSRETQYF
CDR3nt: TGCAGTGCTAAACTCCCAAGCCGAGAGACCCAGTACTTC

d_gene: -
v_gene: TRBV3-1
j_gene: TRBJ2-5
abundance: many
CDR3aa: CASSLKLQYQETQYF
CDR3nt: TGTGCCAGCAGCCTTAAACTACAGTACCAAGAGACCCAGTACTTC

d_gene: -
v_gene: TRBV29-1
j_gene: TRBJ2-1
abundance: -
CDR3aa: CSVDGLYEQFF
CDR3nt: TGCAGCGTTGACGGGTTATATGAGCAGTTCTTC

d_gene: -
v_gene: TRBV2
j_gene: TRBJ1-1
abundance: many
CDR3aa: CASSIITQGIAFF
CDR3nt: TGTGCCAGCAGTATAATAACCCAGGGGATTGCTTTCTTT

d_gene: -
v_gene: TRBV10-3
j_gene: TRBJ2-7
abundance: few
CDR3aa: CAISERGNYEQYF
CDR3nt: TGTGCCATCAGTGAGAGGGGGAACTACGAGCAGTACTTC

d_gene: TRBD2
v_gene: TRBV14
j_gene: TRBJ2-1
abundance: -
CDR3aa: CASSQAGTSGRYNEQFF
CDR3nt: TGTGCCAGCAGCCAAGCGGGGACTAGCGGGAGGTACAATGAGCAGTTCTTC

d_gene: -
v_gene: TRBV9
j_gene: TRBJ2-7
abundance: few
CDR3aa: CASSVGDGLSYEQYF
CDR3nt: TGTGCCAGCAGCGTAGGTGACGGGCTCTCCTACGAGCAGTACTTC

d_gene: TRBD2
v_gene: TRBV10-2
j_gene: TRBJ2-7
abundance: many
CDR3aa: CASSDSGRGYEQYF
CDR3nt: TGCGCCAGCAGTGACTCCGGGAGGGGGTACGAGCAGTACTTC

d_gene: -
v_gene: TRBV28
j_gene: TRBJ2-7
abundance: many
CDR3aa: CASSLWQGGTYEQYF
CDR3nt: TGTGCCAGCAGTTTATGGCAGGGGGGCACCTACGAGCAGTACTTC

d_gene: TRBD1
v_gene: TRBV24-1
j_gene: TRBJ2-3
abundance: many
CDR3aa: CATSDPGQVTDTQYF
CDR3nt: TGTGCCACCAGTGACCCCGGACAGGTCACAGATACGCAGTATTTT

d_gene: -
v_gene: TRBV27
j_gene: TRBJ2-5
abundance: many
CDR3aa: CASSQGETQYF
CDR3nt: TGTGCCAGCAGCCAGGGGGAGACCCAGTACTTC

d_gene: -
v_gene: TRBV7-8
j_gene: TRBJ2-5
abundance: few
CDR3aa: CASSYNQRRQRQETQYF
CDR3nt: TGTGCCAGCAGCTACAATCAACGACGGCAACGCCAAGAGACCCAGTACTTC

d_gene: TRBD2
v_gene: TRBV25-1
j_gene: TRBJ2-1
abundance: few
CDR3aa: CASSEAGGPYNEQFF
CDR3nt: TGTGCCAGCAGTGAGGCGGGAGGCCCCTACAATGAGCAGTTCTTC

d_gene: -
v_gene: TRBV11-2
j_gene: TRBJ2-7
abundance: -
CDR3aa: CASSRTSIVRYEQYF
CDR3nt: TGTGCCAGCAGCCGTACCTCAATAGTAAGGTACGAGCAGTACTTC

d_gene: -
v_gene: TRBV12-3/TRBV12-4
j_gene: TRBJ1-3
abundance: -
CDR3aa: CASSPGGPGNTIYF
CDR3nt: TGTGCCAGCAGTCCGGGCGGCCCTGGAAACACCATATATTTT

d_gene: -
v_gene: TRBV12-3/TRBV12-4
j_gene: TRBJ1-6
abundance: many
CDR3aa: CASRKDRPNSPLHF
CDR3nt: TGTGCCAGCAGAAAAGACAGACCAAATTCACCCCTCCACTTT

d_gene: -
v_gene: TRBV27
j_gene: TRBJ1-5
abundance: many
CDR3aa: CASSSTQYSNQPQHF
CDR3nt: TGTGCCAGCAGCTCGACTCAATATAGCAATCAGCCCCAGCATTTT

d_gene: TRBD2
v_gene: TRBV20-1
j_gene: TRBJ2-7
abundance: many
CDR3aa: CSALAGVGYEQYF
CDR3nt: TGCAGTGCTCTAGCGGGAGTAGGTTACGAGCAGTACTTC

d_gene: TRBD1
v_gene: TRBV27
j_gene: TRBJ2-2
abundance: -
CDR3aa: CASSHTGDGTGELFF
CDR3nt: TGTGCCAGCAGCCATACAGGGGATGGCACCGGGGAGCTGTTTTTT

d_gene: TRBD1
v_gene: TRBV3-1
j_gene: TRBJ1-2
abundance: many
CDR3aa: CASSPLGQNYGYTF
CDR3nt: TGTGCCAGCAGCCCGCTGGGACAGAACTATGGCTACACCTTC

d_gene: TRBD2
v_gene: TRBV7-9
j_gene: TRBJ2-7
abundance: many
CDR3aa: CASSLAPVIAGYEQYF
CDR3nt: TGTGCCAGCAGCTTAGCGCCCGTGATAGCGGGCTACGAGCAGTACTTC